What follows describes a single T cell receptor beta chain. The target antigen is unknown. A much larger clone differs by one base, so this may be a read error. The data stem from a study of T cells in Graves' hyperthyroidism and ophthalmopathy. General study findings and limits: Ophthalmopathy cases were set apart from stable hyperthyroidism by a 13 V-J model.

Germline-derived CDR1 and CDR2 are LNHDA and SQIVND (reference sequence). The CDR3 loop spans 13 amino acids. The V and J ends lost 10 bases and 4 bases respectively, with 16 bases between them. RNA transcripts were the template for amplifying TCR beta CDR3 regions. HTBI primers were the set used in a first-round RT-PCR of the TCR CDR3. Each CDR3 protein is one row after TCRdb ran MiXCR on the multiplex PCR reads. Here the sample spans around 500,000 distinct CDR3 sequences, roughly an eighth being singletons. Sequencing input: blood. The chain combines TRBV19 with TRBJ1-2, with TRBD1 as a possible D gene (6 bases). The TCR was taken from a woman younger than 35 with Graves' hyperthyroidism. The CDR3 is CATRTEGGYGYTF. The CDR3 region has the DNA TGTGCCACCCGGACAGAGGGCGGCTATGGCTACACCTTC.